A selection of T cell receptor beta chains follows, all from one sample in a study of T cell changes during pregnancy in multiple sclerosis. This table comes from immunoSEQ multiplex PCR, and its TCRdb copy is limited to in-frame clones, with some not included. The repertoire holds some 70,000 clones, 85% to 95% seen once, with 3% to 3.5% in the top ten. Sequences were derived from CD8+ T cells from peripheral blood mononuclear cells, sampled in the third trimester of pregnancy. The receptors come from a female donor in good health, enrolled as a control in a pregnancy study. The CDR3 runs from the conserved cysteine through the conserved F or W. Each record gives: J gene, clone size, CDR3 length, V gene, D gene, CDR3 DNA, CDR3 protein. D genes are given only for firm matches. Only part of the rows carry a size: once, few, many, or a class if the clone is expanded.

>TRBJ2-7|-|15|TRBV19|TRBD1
TGTGCCAGTAGTATAGATGGTGGGACAGCGTACGAGCAGTACTTC
CASSIDGGTAYEQYF
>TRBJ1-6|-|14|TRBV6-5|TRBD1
TGTGCCAGCAGGGGACAGGGTTTTAATTCACCCCTCCACTTT
CASRGQGFNSPLHF
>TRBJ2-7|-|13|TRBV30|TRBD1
TGTGCCTGGAGACCGGGACAGACCTACGAGCAGTACTTC
CAWRPGQTYEQYF
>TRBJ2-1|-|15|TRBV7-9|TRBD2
TGTGCCAGCAGCTCTATAGCGGGGGGTGGAAATGAGCAGTTCTTC
CASSSIAGGGNEQFF
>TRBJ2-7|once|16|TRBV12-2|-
TGTGCAAGTCGATTTCTCCGGGACAGGCTCGGTTACGAGCAGTACTTC
CASRFLRDRLGYEQYF
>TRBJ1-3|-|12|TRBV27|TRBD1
TGTGCCAGCAGCCCCGGACAGGGCACCATATATTTT
CASSPGQGTIYF
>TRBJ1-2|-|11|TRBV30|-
TGTGCCTGGAGTGACAGCTATGGCTACACCTTC
CAWSDSYGYTF
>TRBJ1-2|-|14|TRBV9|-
TGTGCCAGCAGCGTAGGGACAGCGACGTATGGCTACACCTTC
CASSVGTATYGYTF
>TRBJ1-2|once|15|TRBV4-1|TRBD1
TGCGCCAGCAGCGCCTCCGGGACAGGGGTAGGTGGCTACACCTTC
CASSASGTGVGGYTF
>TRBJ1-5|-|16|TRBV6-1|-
TGTGCCAGCAGTGAAGCGTCAGGGGAAGGCAATCAGCCCCAGCATTTT
CASSEASGEGNQPQHF
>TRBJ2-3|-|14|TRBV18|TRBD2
TGTGCCAGCTCCGGGACTAGTATAGTAGATACGCAGTATTTT
CASSGTSIVDTQYF
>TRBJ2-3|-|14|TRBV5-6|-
TGTGCCAGCAGCTTGTCGCTAGACCCAGATACGCAGTATTTT
CASSLSLDPDTQYF
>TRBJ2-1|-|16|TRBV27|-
TGTGCCAGCAGTTTATCAGGAGGATTTGGCTACAATGAGCAGTTCTTC
CASSLSGGFGYNEQFF
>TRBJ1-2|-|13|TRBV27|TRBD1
TGTGCCAGCAGTCTCGGGACAGGAGAAGGCTACACCTTC
CASSLGTGEGYTF
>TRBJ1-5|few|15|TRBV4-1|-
TGCGCCAGCAGCCAAGAAGCCTATAGCAATCAGCCCCAGCATTTT
CASSQEAYSNQPQHF
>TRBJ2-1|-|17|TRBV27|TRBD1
TGTGCCAGCAGTTTATCGATAAGGACAGGGAGAGGTAATGAGCAGTTCTTC
CASSLSIRTGRGNEQFF
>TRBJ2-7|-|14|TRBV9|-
TGTGCCAGCAGCCCAACGCAGGAACCCTACGAGCAGTACTTC
CASSPTQEPYEQYF
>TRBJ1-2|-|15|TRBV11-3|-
TGTGCCAGCAGCTTAGGCGACAGGTTCTCCGCTGGCTACACCTTC
CASSLGDRFSAGYTF
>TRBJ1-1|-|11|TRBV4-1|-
TGCGCCAGCAGCCGTACCGGTGAAGCTTTCTTT
CASSRTGEAFF
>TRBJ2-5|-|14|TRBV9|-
TGTGCCAGCAGCGTAGATGACTATCAAGAGACCCAGTACTTC
CASSVDDYQETQYF
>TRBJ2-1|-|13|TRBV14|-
TGTGCCAGCAGCCAGAGGGGGACATGGGGGCAGTTCTTC
CASSQRGTWGQFF
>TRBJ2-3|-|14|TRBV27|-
TGTGCCAGCAGAGGACTACCTAACACAGATACGCAGTATTTT
CASRGLPNTDTQYF
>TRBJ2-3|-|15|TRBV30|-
TGTGCCTGGAGTGTACTCGAGGGTACCACAGATACGCAGTATTTT
CAWSVLEGTTDTQYF
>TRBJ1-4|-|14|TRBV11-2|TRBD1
TGTGCCAGCAGCTTACAGGGGGCAGGGGAAAAACTGTTTTTT
CASSLQGAGEKLFF
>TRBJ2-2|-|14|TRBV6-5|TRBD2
TGTGCCAGTATAGGTAGCGGGGGGGCCGGGGAGCTGTTTTTT
CASIGSGGAGELFF
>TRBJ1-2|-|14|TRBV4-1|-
TGCGCCAGCAGCCAAGTCGGGGGGCTCGATGGCTACACCTTC
CASSQVGGLDGYTF
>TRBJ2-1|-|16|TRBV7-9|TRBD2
TGTGCCAGCAGCCCCCGGGCAGCGGGGGACTACAATGAGCAGTTCTTC
CASSPRAAGDYNEQFF
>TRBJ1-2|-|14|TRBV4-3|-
TGCGCCAGCAGCCAAGTTTCGGCGGGTGGTGGCTACACCTTC
CASSQVSAGGGYTF
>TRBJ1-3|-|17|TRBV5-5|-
TGTGCCAGCAGCTCCCAGGCGGGCAGGCCCTCTGGAAACACCATATATTTT
CASSSQAGRPSGNTIYF
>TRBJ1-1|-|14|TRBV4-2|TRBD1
TGTGCCAGCAGCCACATACAGGGGTCCACTGAAGCTTTCTTT
CASSHIQGSTEAFF
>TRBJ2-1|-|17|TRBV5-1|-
TGCGCCAGCAGCACGGACGGGGTCCCACGGCACTACAATGAGCAGTTCTTC
CASSTDGVPRHYNEQFF
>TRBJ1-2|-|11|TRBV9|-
TGTGCCAGCAGCCCGCTAGATGGCTACACCTTC
CASSPLDGYTF
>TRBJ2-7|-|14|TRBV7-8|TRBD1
TGTGCCAGCAGCGCAGGGACAGGGGTGTACGAGCAGTACTTC
CASSAGTGVYEQYF
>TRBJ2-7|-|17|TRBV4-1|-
TGCGCCAGCAGCCAACCGGAGGGGAGTGACCCGGGTTACGAGCAGTACTTC
CASSQPEGSDPGYEQYF
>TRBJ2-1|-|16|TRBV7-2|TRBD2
TGTGCCAGCAGCGGAAAACTAGCGGGGGTCTACAATGAGCAGTTCTTC
CASSGKLAGVYNEQFF
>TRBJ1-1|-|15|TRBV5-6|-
TGTGCCAGCAGCTTGGTAACGGCAGGGTCGACTGAAGCTTTCTTT
CASSLVTAGSTEAFF
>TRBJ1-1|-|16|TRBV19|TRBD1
TGTGCCAGTAGTATAGATGGTCCAGGGGGTAACACTGAAGCTTTCTTT
CASSIDGPGGNTEAFF
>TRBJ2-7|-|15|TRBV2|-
TGTGCCAGCAGGGCCTTCCCTCGACAGGTGAACGAGCAGTACTTC
CASRAFPRQVNEQYF
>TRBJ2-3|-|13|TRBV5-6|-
TGTGCCAGCACATCCAGGATCCCAGATACGCAGTATTTT
CASTSRIPDTQYF
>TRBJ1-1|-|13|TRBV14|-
TGTGCCAGCAGCCCCCGAGCGGCTCTGGAAGCTTTCTTT
CASSPRAALEAFF
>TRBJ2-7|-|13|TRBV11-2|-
TGTGCCAGCACCCCCGGGTTCACCTACGAGCAGTACTTC
CASTPGFTYEQYF
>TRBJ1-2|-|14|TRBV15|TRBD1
TGTGCCACCAGCAGAGACCCAGGGGGCGATGGCTACACCTTC
CATSRDPGGDGYTF
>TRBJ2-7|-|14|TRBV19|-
TGTGCCAGTTCCCCCGGGACTGCAGACTACGAGCAGTACTTC
CASSPGTADYEQYF
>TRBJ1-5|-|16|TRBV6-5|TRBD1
TGTGCCAGCAGTTCTATTCACAGGGGGTCGGAACAGCCCCAGCATTTT
CASSSIHRGSEQPQHF
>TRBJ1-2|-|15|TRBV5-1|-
TGCGCCAGTATACCCGACCCAGGGGATCTCTATGGCTACACCTTC
CASIPDPGDLYGYTF
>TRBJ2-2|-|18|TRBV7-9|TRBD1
TGTGCCAGCAGCTCCCGGGACAGGAGACTCGCGAACACCGGGGAGCTGTTTTTT
CASSSRDRRLANTGELFF
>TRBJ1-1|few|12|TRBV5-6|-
TGTGCCAGCAGCTTTGAGGGAACTGAAGCTTTCTTT
CASSFEGTEAFF
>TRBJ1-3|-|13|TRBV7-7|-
TGTGCCAGCAGCCACAGAGATGGAAACACCATATATTTT
CASSHRDGNTIYF
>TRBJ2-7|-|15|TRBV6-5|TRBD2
TGTGCCAGCAGTTACTCGGTAGCGGGGACCTACGAGCAGTACTTC
CASSYSVAGTYEQYF
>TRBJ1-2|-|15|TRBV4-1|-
TGCGCCAGCAGCCCCGGGACAACAAGTCTCTATGGCTACACCTTC
CASSPGTTSLYGYTF
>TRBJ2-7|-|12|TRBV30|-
TGTGCCTGGAGCGGCCTGATGAGGGAGCAGTACTTC
CAWSGLMREQYF
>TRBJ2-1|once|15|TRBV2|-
TGTGCCAGCAGTGAAGCGGGGGGAACCTACAATGAGCAGTTCTTC
CASSEAGGTYNEQFF
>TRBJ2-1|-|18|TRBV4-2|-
TGTGCCAGCAGCCAATTATTCCGGGACACCGGATCGCACAATGAGCAGTTCTTC
CASSQLFRDTGSHNEQFF
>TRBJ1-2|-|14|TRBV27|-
TGTGCCAGCTATGGGGGCCAGGTAAACCATGGCTACACCTTC
CASYGGQVNHGYTF
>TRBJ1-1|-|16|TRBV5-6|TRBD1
TGTGCCAGCAGCTTTAGTGTGGGACAGCTGAACACTGAAGCTTTCTTT
CASSFSVGQLNTEAFF